Shown below are 25 T cell receptor beta chains from a single sample sequenced in a study of shared clonotypes between healthy human individuals. Generated by immunoSEQ multiplex PCR, the TCRdb table keeps only in-frame clones and is missing some. The profile covers roughly 660,000 clones, with 90% appearing a single time and about a third taken by the ten largest. The sequenced material came from memory CD8+ T cells from PBMCs. Subset here: CD45RO+ cells pooled with CCR7-negative TemRA cells. The receptors come from a man in his late teens or twenties in good health. Some clones in this sample may be carry-over from other donors' samples.

V gene TRBV7-8 combines with J gene TRBJ1-5; D gene unclear. Trimming pared 5 bases from V and 0 bases from J, leaving 5 bases between. From germline, CDR1 is SGHVS and CDR2 FQNEAQ. The CDR3 runs 13 residues. The CDR3 DNA is TGTGCCAGCAGCCAATATAGCAATCAGCCCCAGCATTTT. Its protein is CASSQYSNQPQHF. Together with reference TRBV7-8 and TRBJ1-5, the CDR3 gives the full variable domain: GAGVSQSPRYKVAKRGQDVALRCDPISGHVSLFWYQQALGQGPEFLTYFQNEAQLDKSGLPSDRFFAERPEGSVSTLKIQRTQQEDSAVYLCASSQYSNQPQHFGDGTRLSIL.

This chain connects TRBV6-5 to TRBJ1-4; D unclear. Trimming removed 8 bases from V and 8 bases from J, with 15 bases in between. Germline V lookup: CDR1 MNHEY, CDR2 SVGAGI. The CDR3 sequence is 13 residues long. CDR3 amino acids: CASSELVGEKLFF. For the CDR3, the DNA is TGTGCCAGCTCCGAGTTGGTTGGGGAAAAACTGTTTTTT.

This clone was seen a few times. The chain uses TRBV27 and TRBJ1-1, with no clear D. CDR1 and CDR2 (germline): MNHEY, SMNVEV (reference sequence). Trimming took 5 bases from V and 1 from J, leaving 8 bases between them. The CDR3 is made up of 13 amino acids. CDR3 region: CASSISRNTEAFF. In nucleotides, the CDR3 is TGTGCCAGCAGTATCTCTAGGAACACTGAAGCTTTCTTT.

CDR3 region: CSVSGIDYNEQFF. CDR3 in DNA: TGCAGCGTGAGCGGGATTGATTACAATGAGCAGTTCTTC. The chain uses TRBV29-1 and TRBJ2-1, with 7 bases fitting TRBD2. V shed 6 bases, J shed 4 bases, and the junction held 6 bases outside the gene matches. This CDR3 has 13 residues. CDR1 and CDR2 (germline): SQVTM, ANQGSEA.

The chain recombines TRBV6-6 with TRBJ1-2, with 8 bases that match TRBD1. V dropped 5 bases and J dropped 4; count of bases not matched to a gene: 9. This CDR3 comprises 15 residues. Germline lookup yields CDR1 MNHNY and CDR2 SVGAGI (reference sequence). DNA for the CDR3: TGTGCCAGCAGTCTAGGCTCAGGGGGCGGCTATGGCTACACCTTC. Residues: CASSLGSGGGYGYTF.

CDR3 bases: TGTGCCAGCAGCGCTCCTCTGGGGGGAAGAAGTTACGAGCAGTACTTC. Amino acid sequence: CASSAPLGGRSYEQYF. V and J are TRBV7-9 and TRBJ2-7; D might be TRBD2 (6 bases). The CDR3 totals 16 residues. Germline lookup yields CDR1 SEHNR and CDR2 FQNEAQ (reference sequence). The V gene lost 5 bases and the J gene lost 4 bases, with 21 bases spanning the gap. The entire variable domain, with the rest obtained from reference TRBV7-9 and TRBJ2-7, is as follows: DTGVSQNPRHKITKRGQNVTFRCDPISEHNRLYWYRQTLGQGPEFLTYFQNEAQLEKSRLLSDRFSAERPKGSFSTLEIQRTEQGDSAMYLCASSAPLGGRSYEQYFGPGTRLTVT.

V gene TRBV7-8 combines with J gene TRBJ2-1, with 7 positions matching TRBD1. V lost 6 bases, J lost 0 bases, and 5 bases stayed unmatched. Germline CDR1 is SGHVS and CDR2 is FQNEAQ. The CDR3 is made up of 15 amino acids. CDR3 sequence: CASRLGQSSYNEQFF. CDR3 DNA: TGTGCCAGCAGACTGGGACAGAGCTCCTACAATGAGCAGTTCTTC.

This clone has only a few counts. The chain recombines TRBV19 with TRBJ1-5; unclear D gene. The length of the CDR3 is 17 residues. V was cut by 5 bases and J by 7 bases, with 24 bases left in between. Germline V gene sequence: CDR1 LNHDA, CDR2 SQIVND (reference sequence). CDR3 bases: TGTGCCAGTAGTTCGGCCCCCTCCGGCACCCTGGGGCAGCCCCAGCATTTT. The encoded protein is CASSSAPSGTLGQPQHF.

This clone was seen a single time. The chain combines TRBV7-2 with TRBJ2-1; D might be TRBD2 (6 bases). This CDR3 is 18 amino acids long. Germline V lookup: CDR1 SGHTA, CDR2 FQGNSA. The V end lost 1 base, the J end lost 0 bases, and 16 bases lay between the germline ends. Here the CDR3 DNA reads TGTGCCAGCAGCTTAGTGTGGGGCGGGGATAGCTCCTACAATGAGCAGTTCTTC. As protein: CASSLVWGGDSSYNEQFF. Variable domain in full (rest from reference TRBV7-2 and TRBJ2-1): GAGVSQSPSNKVTEKGKDVELRCDPISGHTALYWYRQSLGQGLEFLIYFQGNSAPDKSGLPSDRFSAERTGGSVSTLTIQRTQQEDSAVYLCASSLVWGGDSSYNEQFFGPGTRLTVL.

V is TRBV19 and J is TRBJ2-1; D unclear. Germline loops: CDR1 LNHDA, CDR2 SQIVND (reference sequence). The CDR3 is made up of 14 amino acids. Trimming left V 3 bases short and J 6 bases short, with 12 bases between. The CDR3 loop is CASSIREHLNEQFF. CDR3 bases: TGTGCCAGTAGTATTAGGGAACACCTCAATGAGCAGTTCTTC.

This clone was recorded only once. This sequence joins TRBV5-1 and TRBJ2-7, with TRBD1 matching over 9 bases. Germline CDR1 reads SGHRS; CDR2 reads YFSETQ. Unmatched junction bases numbered 5, after V lost 1 base and J lost 6 bases. This CDR3 contains 14 residues. CDR3 sequence reads: CASSLLGQGSEQYF. DNA for the CDR3: TGCGCCAGCAGCTTGTTGGGACAGGGATCCGAGCAGTACTTC.

The chain has TRBV27 and TRBJ2-7, with TRBD1 as a possible D gene (5 bases). Germline assignment: CDR1 MNHEY and CDR2 SMNVEV (reference sequence). This CDR3 contains 14 residues. Trimming removed 5 bases at V and 2 bases at J, with 13 bases between. CDR3 sequence reads: CASSARVSPYEQYF. The CDR3, as DNA: TGTGCCAGCAGTGCCAGGGTCAGCCCCTACGAGCAGTACTTC.

The chain recombines TRBV13 with TRBJ1-2; D perhaps matches TRBD1 (6 bases). The CDR3 covers 17 residues. V was cut by 4 bases and J by 2 bases, with 20 bases left in between. Germline values: CDR1 PRHDT, CDR2 FYEKMQ (reference sequence). The DNA for the CDR3 is TGTGCCAGCAGCTCTTACGCCCCCTCACAGGGCAACTATGGCTACACCTTC. This sequence encodes CASSSYAPSQGNYGYTF.

The chain couples TRBV30 to TRBJ1-2; no clear D. CDR1 and CDR2 from the germline V gene are GTSNPN and SVGIG (reference sequence). The V end was cut by 5 bases, the J end by 0 bases, with 10 bases between. The CDR3 runs to 13 residues. The CDR3 region is CAWGRHANYGYTF. CDR3 bases: TGTGCCTGGGGCAGACACGCTAACTATGGCTACACCTTC.

V is TRBV27 and J is TRBJ1-4, with D perhaps TRBD1 (6 bases). CDR1 and CDR2 from the germline V gene are MNHEY and SMNVEV (reference sequence). The CDR3 contains 13 residues. Trimming removed 7 bases at V and 7 bases at J, with 13 bases between. In DNA form, the CDR3 reads TGTGCCAGCAACCCAGGGGTCGGTGAAAAACTGTTTTTT. Its translation is CASNPGVGEKLFF.

This clone was seen a single time. The same CDR3 is also encoded by other DNA sequences in this sample. The chain has TRBV27 and TRBJ2-7; D uncertain. Germline assignment: CDR1 MNHEY and CDR2 SMNVEV (reference sequence). The CDR3 is made up of 13 amino acids. V was clipped by 3 bases and J by 4 bases, with 10 bases between them. CDR3 sequence: CASSFGPRYEQYF. The CDR3 DNA follows: TGTGCCAGCAGTTTCGGGCCTCGATACGAGCAGTACTTC.

This clone has more than one count but fewer than ten. The chain joins TRBV4-1 to TRBJ1-1; D gene unclear. The V gene lost 2 bases and the J gene lost 5 bases, with 9 bases spanning the gap. Germline lookup yields CDR1 MGHRA and CDR2 YSYEKL. The CDR3 covers 13 residues. The CDR3 loop reads CASSQPDWTEAFF. CDR3 bases: TGCGCCAGCAGCCAACCCGACTGGACTGAAGCTTTCTTT.

This clone turned up a few times. Other DNA sequences within the sample encode an identical CDR3. The genes are TRBV6-5 and TRBJ1-1; D is unresolved. V shed 0 bases and J shed 1 base, with 9 bases lying between them. Looked up from germline, CDR1 is MNHEY and CDR2 is SVGAGI. The CDR3 is made up of 15 amino acids. CDR3 bases: TGTGCCAGCAGTTACTCGTTGGTAGGGAACACTGAAGCTTTCTTT. This codes for CASSYSLVGNTEAFF.

V usage is TRBV27 and J usage is TRBJ2-7, with 7 positions matching TRBD2. The CDR3 covers 14 residues. Germline loops: CDR1 MNHEY, CDR2 SMNVEV (reference sequence). The V gene end was trimmed by 3 bases and the J gene end by 4 bases; junction bases not matched to a gene: 6. The CDR3 reads CASSLLAAEYEQYF. DNA of the CDR3: TGTGCCAGCAGTTTGCTAGCGGCGGAATACGAGCAGTACTTC.

This clone showed up just a few times. This rearrangement joins TRBV5-6 to TRBJ2-1; D is perhaps TRBD2 (6 bases). The CDR3 sequence is 16 residues long. V was trimmed by 2 bases and J by 3 bases, leaving 15 bases between them. Per the germline V gene, CDR1 is SGHDT and CDR2 is YYEEEE. CDR3 sequence (DNA): TGTGCCAGCAGCTTCGGGGCGGGATCCATCTACAATGAGCAGTTCTTC. Translation: CASSFGAGSIYNEQFF.

The chain employs TRBV25-1 and TRBJ2-1; unclear D gene. V was shortened by 1 base and J by 2 bases, with 12 bases between the two germline ends. Germline V CDR1 and CDR2: MGHDK, SYGVNS. CDR3 length equals 16 residues. CDR3 in amino acids: CASSEFMGSAYNEQFF. The CDR3 coding sequence is TGTGCCAGCAGTGAATTTATGGGAAGTGCCTACAATGAGCAGTTCTTC.

The chain links TRBV19 to TRBJ1-5; possible D gene TRBD1, 5 bases. This CDR3 comprises 14 residues. CDR1 LNHDA and CDR2 SQIVND come from the germline V gene (reference sequence). V lost 10 bases and J 6 bases, leaving 19 bases between the germline ends. The CDR3 region is CATRDPGSGQPQHF. The DNA for the CDR3 is TGTGCCACCCGGGACCCAGGTTCCGGTCAGCCCCAGCATTTT.

The V gene is TRBV28, the J gene TRBJ2-3; D is unclear. Germline lookup yields CDR1 MDHEN and CDR2 SYDVKM. Trimming removed 5 bases at V and 1 base at J, with 16 bases between. CDR3 length: 16 residues. Here the CDR3 DNA reads TGTGCCAGCAGTCAGTTCCGGATCAGCGGCACAGATACGCAGTATTTT. Its translation: CASSQFRISGTDTQYF.

The chain couples TRBV27 to TRBJ2-7; the D gene is possibly TRBD2 (6 bases). Germline assignment: CDR1 MNHEY and CDR2 SMNVEV (reference sequence). V lost 2 bases, J lost 4 bases, and 15 bases lay in between. CDR3 length: 15 amino acids. The CDR3 loop is CASSLLPGEIYEQYF. The DNA for the CDR3 is TGTGCCAGCAGTTTACTTCCGGGAGAGATATACGAGCAGTACTTC.

The gene calls are TRBV11-2 and TRBJ1-6, with no clear D. Per germline, CDR1 SGHAT and CDR2 FQNNGV. V lost 0 bases and J lost 7, with 16 bases in between. There are 17 residues in the CDR3. CDR3 sequence reads: CASSLDTAGWVNSPLHF. DNA of the CDR3: TGTGCCAGCAGCTTAGATACGGCAGGTTGGGTGAATTCACCCCTCCACTTT.